These 8 T cell receptor beta chains originate from one sample sequenced in a study of blood T cell repertoires in COVID-19. The protocol was immunoSEQ multiplex PCR, while the TCRdb copy is restricted to in-frame clones and leaves out a portion. The sample lists hundreds of thousands of clones; roughly 87% were seen once. Source material: PBMCs or T cells enriched from blood (not recorded which). The receptor source for this set is a woman aged 25 to 39 who had recovered from COVID-19.

The chain recombines TRBV14 with TRBJ2-7; no reliable D call. CDR3 length: 12 residues. CDR1 and CDR2 from the germline V gene are SGHDN and FVKESK. V dropped 2 bases and J dropped 6 bases, with 8 bases sitting between them. The CDR3: CASSQYGSEQYF. The CDR3, as DNA: TGTGCCAGCAGCCAATACGGGTCCGAGCAGTACTTC.

V and J are TRBV7-8 and TRBJ1-2; 8 nucleotides agree with TRBD1. With 2 bases clipped from V and 8 bases from J, the junction kept 10 bases outside the gene matches. There are 15 residues in the CDR3. Germline CDR1 and CDR2: SGHVS and FQNEAQ. As DNA, the CDR3 is TGTGCCAGCAGCTTATGGGACAGGTCCATGGGAGGCTACACCTTC. This sequence encodes CASSLWDRSMGGYTF.

The chain employs TRBV2 and TRBJ1-3; possible D gene TRBD1, 5 bases. V was clipped by 1 base and J by 0 bases, with 13 bases between them. Germline V gives CDR1 SNHLY, CDR2 FYNNEI. This CDR3 region has 17 residues. Written as DNA, the CDR3 is TGTGCCAGCAGTGAAGAGTGGGTGGGGGGCTCTGGAAACACCATATATTTT. The encoded protein is CASSEEWVGGSGNTIYF.

The V call is TRBV13, the J call TRBJ1-3; 10 bases are shared with TRBD1. In germline, CDR1 is PRHDT, CDR2 FYEKMQ (reference sequence). The CDR3 has 16 amino acids. With V trimmed by 1 base and J by 5 bases, 5 bases remained unmatched. In DNA form, the CDR3 reads TGTGCCAGCAGCTTAGCCGGGGACAGGGGAAGAAACACCATATATTTT. Its protein product is CASSLAGDRGRNTIYF.

This chain joins TRBV3-1 (or the pseudogene TRBV3-2) and TRBJ2-7; D possibly corresponds to TRBD1 (5 bases). The V end was cut by 1 base, the J end by 0 bases, with 19 bases between. The CDR3 is made up of 18 amino acids. Germline V gene data show CDR1 as LGHDT and CDR2 as YNNKEL (reference sequence). The CDR3 coding sequence is TGTGCCAGCAGCCAAGGTCGTTCCAGGGCCATTTTCTCCTACGAGCAGTACTTC. As protein: CASSQGRSRAIFSYEQYF.

This clone was counted a single time. V gene TRBV7-2 combines with J gene TRBJ2-5; possible D gene TRBD2, 5 bases. This CDR3 is built from 14 residues. V was pared by 5 bases and J by 5 bases, with 15 bases between. Germline V lookup: CDR1 SGHTA, CDR2 FQGNSA. The CDR3 DNA reads as TGTGCCAGCAGCCCCCTTTCCCAGCGGGAGACCCAGTACTTC. Its translation is CASSPLSQRETQYF.

Only one count was recorded for this clone. This chain connects TRBV7-6 to TRBJ2-3, with 9 bases fitting TRBD2. The CDR3 spans 15 residues. Germline CDR1 is SGHVS and CDR2 is FNYEAQ. V lost 5 bases, J lost 1 base, and 4 bases stayed unmatched. The CDR3 DNA sequence: TGTGCCAGCAGCGGTAGCGGGGGCGGCACAGATACGCAGTATTTT. It specifies CASSGSGGGTDTQYF.

The V gene is TRBV11-2, the J gene TRBJ2-7; 7 nucleotides agree with TRBD1. This CDR3 region has 15 residues. CDR1 is SGHAT and CDR2 is FQNNGV in the germline V gene. V dropped 4 bases and J dropped 5; count of bases not matched to a gene: 11. The CDR3 here is CASSSLTGKINEQYF. The CDR3 DNA is TGTGCCAGCAGCTCGTTGACAGGGAAGATCAACGAGCAGTACTTC.